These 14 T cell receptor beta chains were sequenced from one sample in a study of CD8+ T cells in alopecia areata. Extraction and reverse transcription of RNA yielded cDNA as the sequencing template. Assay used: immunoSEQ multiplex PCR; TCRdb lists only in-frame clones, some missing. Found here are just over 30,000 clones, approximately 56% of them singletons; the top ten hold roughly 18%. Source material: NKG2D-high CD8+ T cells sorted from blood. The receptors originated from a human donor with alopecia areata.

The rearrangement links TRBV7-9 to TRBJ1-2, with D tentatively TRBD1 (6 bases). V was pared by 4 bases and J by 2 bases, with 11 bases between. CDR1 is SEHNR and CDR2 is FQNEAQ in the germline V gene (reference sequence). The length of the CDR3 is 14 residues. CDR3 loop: CASSSRQENYGYTF. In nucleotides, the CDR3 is TGTGCCAGCAGCTCCCGACAGGAAAACTATGGCTACACCTTC.

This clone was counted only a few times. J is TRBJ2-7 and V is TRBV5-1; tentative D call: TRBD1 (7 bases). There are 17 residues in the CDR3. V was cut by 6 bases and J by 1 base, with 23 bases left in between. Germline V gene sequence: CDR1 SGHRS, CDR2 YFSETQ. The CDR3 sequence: CASTNEGASEVSYEQYF. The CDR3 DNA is TGCGCCAGCACCAATGAGGGGGCTAGCGAGGTTTCCTACGAGCAGTACTTC. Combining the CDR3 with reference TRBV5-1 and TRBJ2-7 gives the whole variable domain KAGVTQTPRYLIKTRGQQVTLSCSPISGHRSVSWYQQTPGQGLQFLFEYFSETQRNKGNFPGRFSGRQFSNSRSEMNVSTLELGDSALYLCASTNEGASEVSYEQYFGPGTRLTVT.

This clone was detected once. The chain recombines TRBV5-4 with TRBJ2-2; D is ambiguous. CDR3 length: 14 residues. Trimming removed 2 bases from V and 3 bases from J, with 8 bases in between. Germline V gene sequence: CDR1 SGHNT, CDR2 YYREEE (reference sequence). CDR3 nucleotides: TGTGCCAGCAGCTTTTGGAGTTACACCGGGGAGCTGTTTTTT. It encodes CASSFWSYTGELFF.

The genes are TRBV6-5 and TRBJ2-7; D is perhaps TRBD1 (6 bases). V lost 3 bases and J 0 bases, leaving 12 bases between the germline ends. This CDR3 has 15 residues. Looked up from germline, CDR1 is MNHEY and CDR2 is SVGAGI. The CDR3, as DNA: TGTGCCAGCAGTTATTACCAGGGGAGCTCCTACGAGCAGTACTTC. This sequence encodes CASSYYQGSSYEQYF.

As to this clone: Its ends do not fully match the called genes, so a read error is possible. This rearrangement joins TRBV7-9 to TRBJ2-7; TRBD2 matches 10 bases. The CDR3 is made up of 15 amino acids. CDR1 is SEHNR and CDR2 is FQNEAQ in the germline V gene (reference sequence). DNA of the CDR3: TGTGCCAGCAGTTTAGGGCTAGCGGGAGCCTACGAGCAGTACTTC. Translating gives CASSLGLAGAYEQYF.

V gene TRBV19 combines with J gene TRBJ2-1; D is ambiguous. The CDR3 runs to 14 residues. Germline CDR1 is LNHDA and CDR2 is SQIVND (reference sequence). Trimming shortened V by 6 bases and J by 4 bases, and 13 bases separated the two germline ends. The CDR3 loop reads CASRDQPGYNEQFF. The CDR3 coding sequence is TGTGCCAGTAGAGACCAGCCTGGATACAATGAGCAGTTCTTC.

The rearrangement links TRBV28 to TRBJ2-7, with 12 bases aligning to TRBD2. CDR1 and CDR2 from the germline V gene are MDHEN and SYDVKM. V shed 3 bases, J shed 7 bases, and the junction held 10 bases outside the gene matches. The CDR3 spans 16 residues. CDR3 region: CASSFRLAGAFGEQYF. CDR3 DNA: TGTGCCAGCAGTTTCAGACTAGCGGGAGCGTTTGGAGAGCAGTACTTC.

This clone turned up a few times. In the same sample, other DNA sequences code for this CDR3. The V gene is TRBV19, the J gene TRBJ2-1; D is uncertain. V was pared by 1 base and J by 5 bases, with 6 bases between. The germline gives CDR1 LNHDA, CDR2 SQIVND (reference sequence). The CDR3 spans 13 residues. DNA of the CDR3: TGTGCCAGTAGTATAGTAGGGAACAATGAGCAGTTCTTC. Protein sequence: CASSIVGNNEQFF.

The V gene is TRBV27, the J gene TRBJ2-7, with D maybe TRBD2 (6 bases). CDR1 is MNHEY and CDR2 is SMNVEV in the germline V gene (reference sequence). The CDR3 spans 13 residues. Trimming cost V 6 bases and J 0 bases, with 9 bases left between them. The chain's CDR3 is CASRPGVSYEQYF. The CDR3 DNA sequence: TGTGCCAGCAGGCCGGGAGTCTCCTACGAGCAGTACTTC.

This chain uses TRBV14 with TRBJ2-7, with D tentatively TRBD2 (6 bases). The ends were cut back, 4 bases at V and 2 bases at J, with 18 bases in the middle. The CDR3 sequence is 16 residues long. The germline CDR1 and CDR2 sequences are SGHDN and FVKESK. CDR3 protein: CASSPGGAGSAYEQYF. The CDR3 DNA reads TGTGCCAGCAGCCCTGGCGGGGCAGGGTCGGCCTACGAGCAGTACTTC.

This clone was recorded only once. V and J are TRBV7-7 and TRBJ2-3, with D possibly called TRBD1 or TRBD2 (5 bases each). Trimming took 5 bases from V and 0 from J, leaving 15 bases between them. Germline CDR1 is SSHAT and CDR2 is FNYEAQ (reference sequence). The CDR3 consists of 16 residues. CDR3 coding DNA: TGTGCCAGCAGCGTCGATTGGGGGTCTAGCACAGATACGCAGTATTTT. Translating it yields CASSVDWGSSTDTQYF.

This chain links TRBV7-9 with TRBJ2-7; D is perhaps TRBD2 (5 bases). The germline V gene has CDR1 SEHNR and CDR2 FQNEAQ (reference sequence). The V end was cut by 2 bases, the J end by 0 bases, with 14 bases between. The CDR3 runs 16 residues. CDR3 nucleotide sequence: TGTGCCAGCAGCTTATTTTCCGGAGAGGGCTCCTACGAGCAGTACTTC. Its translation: CASSLFSGEGSYEQYF.

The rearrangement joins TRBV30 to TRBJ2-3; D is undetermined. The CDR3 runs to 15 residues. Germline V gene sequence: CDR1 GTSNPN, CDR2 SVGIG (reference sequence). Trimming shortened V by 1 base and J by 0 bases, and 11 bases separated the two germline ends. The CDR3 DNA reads TGTGCCTGGAGTGCCATTGAGAGAAGCACAGATACGCAGTATTTT. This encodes CAWSAIERSTDTQYF.

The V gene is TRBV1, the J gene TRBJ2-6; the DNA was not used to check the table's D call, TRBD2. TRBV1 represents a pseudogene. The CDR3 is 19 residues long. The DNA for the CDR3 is TGCACCAGCAGCCAAGATTTGGGGGGGGGTCTTTCTGGGGCCAACGTCCTGACTTTC. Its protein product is CTSSQDLGGGLSGANVLTF.